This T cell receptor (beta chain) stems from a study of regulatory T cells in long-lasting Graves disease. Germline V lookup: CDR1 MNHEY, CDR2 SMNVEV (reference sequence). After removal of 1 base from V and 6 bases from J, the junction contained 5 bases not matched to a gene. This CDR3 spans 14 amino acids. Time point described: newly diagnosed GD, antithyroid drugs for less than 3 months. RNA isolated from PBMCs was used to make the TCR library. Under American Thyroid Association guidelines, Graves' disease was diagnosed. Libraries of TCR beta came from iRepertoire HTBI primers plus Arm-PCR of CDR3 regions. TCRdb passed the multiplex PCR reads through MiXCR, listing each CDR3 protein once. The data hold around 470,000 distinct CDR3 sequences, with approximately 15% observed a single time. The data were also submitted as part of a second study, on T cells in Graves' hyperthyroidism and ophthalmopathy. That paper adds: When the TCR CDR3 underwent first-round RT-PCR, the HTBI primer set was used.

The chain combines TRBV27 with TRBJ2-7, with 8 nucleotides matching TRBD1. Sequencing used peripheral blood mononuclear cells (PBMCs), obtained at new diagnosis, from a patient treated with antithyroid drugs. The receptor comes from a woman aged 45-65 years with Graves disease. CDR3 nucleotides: TGTGCCAGCAGTTTATTGGGACAGGTGAGCGAGCAGTACTTC. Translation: CASSLLGQVSEQYF.